These 9 T cell receptor beta chains originate from one sample sequenced in a study of identifying expanded T cells in peripheral blood (dated 2019 in TCRdb). Library preparation was by the immunoSEQ multiplex PCR assay. The source is immuneACCESS, and TCRdb retained only in-frame sequences with V and J called. Part of the clones is not carried over; for the studies checked, unresolved V genes explain less than half of this, and the remainder is unexplained. Across this sample there are around 75,000 clones, with roughly 88% seen only once. The ten biggest clones cover about 3.3% of the sample. Sequencing was carried out using blood. The receptors shown here come from a person aged 18 to 69 in good health.

The V call is TRBV13, the J call TRBJ2-5; TRBD2 matches 8 bases. Germline CDR1 and CDR2: PRHDT and FYEKMQ (reference sequence). This CDR3 comprises 15 residues. The ends lost 4 bases at V and 4 bases at J; junction bases unmatched: 8. The CDR3 DNA reads TGTGCCAGCAGCTACACGGGAGGGCCGGGAGAGACCCAGTACTTC. Its protein is CASSYTGGPGETQYF. Full variable domain (outside the CDR3, taken from reference TRBV13 and TRBJ2-5): AAGVIQSPRHLIKEKRETATLKCYPIPRHDTVYWYQQGPGQDPQFLISFYEKMQSDKGSIPDRFSAQQFSDYHSELNMSSLELGDSALYFCASSYTGGPGETQYFGPGTRLLVL.

In its sample, this clone was seen once. The V and J genes are TRBV11-2 and TRBJ1-4; 10 bases line up with TRBD1. CDR1 SGHAT and CDR2 FQNNGV come from the germline V gene. V shed 3 bases and J 5 bases; nucleotides not matched to a gene: 3. The CDR3 consists of 15 residues. The CDR3 sequence: CASSFTGQGNEKLFF. The DNA of the CDR3 is TGTGCCAGCAGCTTCACGGGACAGGGGAATGAAAAACTGTTTTTT.

The gene calls are TRBV28 and TRBJ1-1; D may be TRBD1 (5 bases). Trimming took 5 bases from V and 8 from J, leaving 12 bases between them. CDR1 and CDR2 from the germline V gene are MDHEN and SYDVKM. The CDR3 covers 12 residues. The CDR3 DNA follows: TGTGCCAGCAGTAAGCGACAGCTCGAAGCTTTCTTT. Translation: CASSKRQLEAFF.

The chain employs TRBV5-1 and TRBJ2-7; 11 bases map to TRBD1. Germline CDR1 SGHRS, CDR2 YFSETQ. V trimming: 2 bases; J trimming: 6 bases; junction bases outside the gene matches: 4. The CDR3 extends over 14 amino acids. In nucleotides, the CDR3 is TGCGCCAGCAGCTTAGGACAGGGGGCTTTCGAGCAGTACTTC. This gives the protein CASSLGQGAFEQYF.

The chain recombines TRBV11-2 with TRBJ2-1, with 7 positions matching TRBD1. CDR3 length: 14 residues. Trimming at V came to 3 bases and at J to 3 bases, leaving 2 bases not matched to a gene. Germline V gene data show CDR1 as SGHAT and CDR2 as FQNNGV. CDR3 DNA sequence: TGTGCCAGCAGCTTTGGGACAGACTACAATGAGCAGTTCTTC. As protein: CASSFGTDYNEQFF.

This clone has more than one count but fewer than ten. The CDR3 loop is CASSPTTGGSGNQPQHF. CDR3 coding DNA: TGTGCCAGCAGTCCCACCACAGGGGGCTCAGGCAATCAGCCCCAGCATTTT. The V gene is TRBV28, the J gene TRBJ1-5; 9 positions match TRBD1. The CDR3 runs to 17 residues. Unmatched junction bases numbered 10, after V lost 5 bases and J lost 2 bases. Per the germline V gene, CDR1 is MDHEN and CDR2 is SYDVKM.

This chain links TRBV7-8 with TRBJ1-2; D unclear. V dropped 3 bases and J dropped 3 bases, with 5 bases sitting between them. From germline, CDR1 is SGHVS and CDR2 FQNEAQ. The CDR3 totals 12 residues. CDR3 coding DNA: TGTGCCAGCAGCTTCGGGGACTATGGCTACACCTTC. Its protein product is CASSFGDYGYTF.

This chain connects TRBV7-9 to TRBJ2-1, with 9 positions matching TRBD2. Germline V gene sequence: CDR1 SEHNR, CDR2 FQNEAQ (reference sequence). The CDR3 length is 15 residues. V lost 1 base to trimming and J lost 9 bases; unmatched junction nucleotides: 7. CDR3 DNA sequence: TGTGCCAGCAGCTTAGTTCCAGCGGGAGGACGTGAGCAGTTCTTC. Translation gives CASSLVPAGGREQFF.

The chain employs TRBV2 and TRBJ2-3, with D perhaps given as TRBD1 or TRBD2 (5 bases each). In germline, CDR1 is SNHLY, CDR2 FYNNEI. V was clipped by 6 bases and J by 10 bases, with 17 bases between them. The CDR3 runs 13 residues. CDR3: CASRGTGVTAQYF. The CDR3 coding sequence is TGTGCCAGCAGGGGGACCGGGGTTACGGCGCAGTATTTT. Filled out from reference TRBV2 and TRBJ2-3, the complete variable domain reads EPEVTQTPSHQVTQMGQEVILRCVPISNHLYFYWYRQILGQKVEFLVSFYNNEISEKSEIFDDQFSVERPDGSNFTLKIRSTKLEDSAMYFCASRGTGVTAQYFGPGTRLTVL.